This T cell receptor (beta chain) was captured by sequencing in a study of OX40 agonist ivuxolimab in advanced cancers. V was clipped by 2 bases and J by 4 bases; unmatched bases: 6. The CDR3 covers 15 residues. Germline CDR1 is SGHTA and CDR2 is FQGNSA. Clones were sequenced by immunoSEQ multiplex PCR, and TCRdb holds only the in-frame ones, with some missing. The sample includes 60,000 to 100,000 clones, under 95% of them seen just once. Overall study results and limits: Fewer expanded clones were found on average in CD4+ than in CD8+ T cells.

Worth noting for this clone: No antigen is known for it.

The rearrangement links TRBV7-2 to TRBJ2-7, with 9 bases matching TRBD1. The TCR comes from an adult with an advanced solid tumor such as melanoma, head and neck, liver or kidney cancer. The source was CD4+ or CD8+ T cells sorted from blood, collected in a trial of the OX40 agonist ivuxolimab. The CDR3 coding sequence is TGTGCCAGCAGCTTACCCACAGGGGGCGTGTACGAGCAGTACTTC. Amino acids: CASSLPTGGVYEQYF.